Each of the 11 T cell receptor beta chains below was sequenced from the same sample in a study of regulatory and conventional T cells in RAG deficiency. The method was immunoSEQ multiplex PCR; TCRdb's version includes in-frame clones alone and lacks a portion of them. The sample records about 12,000 clones, around 94% being singletons. The sorted regulatory T cells were CD4+, CD25-high and CD127-low, with genomic DNA sequenced. This sample also belongs to another study, concerning regulatory T cells. As reported in that work: Amplification used 52 TRBV primers and 13 TRBJ primers.

The sequencing input was CD127- CD25+ CD4+ Tregs sorted from blood. The receptors originated from a human donor in good health.

The chain couples TRBV5-1 to TRBJ1-1; possible D gene TRBD1, 6 bases. This CDR3 has 15 amino acids. Germline V gives CDR1 SGHRS, CDR2 YFSETQ. V was pared by 1 base and J by 3 bases, with 13 bases between. CDR3 sequence reads: CASSLWGGADTEAFF. CDR3 coding DNA: TGCGCCAGCAGCTTGTGGGGGGGCGCGGACACTGAAGCTTTCTTT.

This chain connects TRBV5-4 to TRBJ1-4; the D gene is possibly TRBD1 (6 bases). V lost 4 bases and J lost 11, with 15 bases in between. Germline CDR1 reads SGHNT; CDR2 reads YYREEE (reference sequence). The CDR3 extends over 13 amino acids. CDR3 region: CASSEGHAGKLFF. CDR3 sequence (DNA): TGTGCCAGCAGCGAGGGACATGCAGGCAAACTGTTTTTT.

This clone showed up just a few times. The V and J genes are TRBV6-1 and TRBJ1-1; D is undetermined. Trimming cost V 4 bases and J 1 base, with 7 bases left between them. Germline V gives CDR1 MNHNS, CDR2 SASEGT. There are 13 residues in the CDR3. CDR3 bases: TGTGCCAGCAGTGCCCTCAGGAACACTGAAGCTTTCTTT. Its protein product is CASSALRNTEAFF.

This clone was observed a single time. The rearrangement links TRBV5-1 to TRBJ1-3; D is unclear. Germline V lookup: CDR1 SGHRS, CDR2 YFSETQ. The germline V and J ends were trimmed by 6 bases and 0 bases, with 7 bases remaining between them. This CDR3 is built from 13 residues. The CDR3 nucleotides read TGCGCCAGCACGGGAGTCTCTGGAAACACCATATATTTT. Amino acid sequence: CASTGVSGNTIYF.

V is TRBV2 and J is TRBJ1-5; TRBD1 matches at 8 bases. Germline assignment: CDR1 SNHLY and CDR2 FYNNEI. The CDR3 has 13 amino acids. V was clipped by 4 bases and J by 4 bases; unmatched bases: 0. This CDR3 reads CASSGTGNQPQHF. The CDR3 DNA reads as TGTGCCAGCAGTGGGACAGGGAATCAGCCCCAGCATTTT.

This chain connects TRBV18 to TRBJ2-1, with 8 bases identical to TRBD1. The ends lost 1 base at V and 7 bases at J; junction bases unmatched: 3. Germline V gene data show CDR1 as KGHSH and CDR2 as LQKENI. This CDR3 spans 14 amino acids. The chain's CDR3 is CASSPLTGGNEQFF. CDR3 in DNA: TGTGCCAGCTCACCACTTACAGGGGGAAATGAGCAGTTCTTC.

The chain recombines TRBV5-1 with TRBJ1-3; no reliable D call. This CDR3 is built from 14 residues. V lost 7 bases, J lost 0 bases, and 11 bases lay in between. Germline assignment: CDR1 SGHRS and CDR2 YFSETQ. CDR3 sequence: CASGDVGSGNTIYF. The CDR3 bases are TGCGCCAGCGGAGACGTAGGCTCTGGAAACACCATATATTTT.

V and J are TRBV5-1 and TRBJ2-5, with 11 bases lining up with TRBD1. J lost 4 bases, V lost 4 bases, and 6 bases had no gene match. The CDR3 covers 15 residues. Germline CDR1 reads SGHRS; CDR2 reads YFSETQ. This CDR3 reads CASSLGTGGRETQYF. As DNA, the CDR3 is TGCGCCAGCAGCCTGGGGACAGGGGGGAGAGAGACCCAGTACTTC.

This sequence joins TRBV5-3 and TRBJ1-4; D is perhaps TRBD1 (5 bases). TRBV5-3 is annotated as an ORF whose role is uncertain. The ends were cut back, 0 bases at V and 5 bases at J, with 8 bases in the middle. The CDR3 consists of 14 residues. The chain's CDR3 is CARSLGRENEKLFF. CDR3 nucleotide sequence: TGTGCCAGAAGCTTGGGCAGGGAAAATGAAAAACTGTTTTTT.

The chain is built from TRBV6-1 and TRBJ1-1; 7 bases are shared with TRBD1. CDR1 MNHNS and CDR2 SASEGT come from the germline V gene. The CDR3 is 17 amino acids. Losses at the gene ends were 3 bases for V and 1 base for J; bases not matched to a gene: 11. CDR3 loop: CASSEAYKGQQNTEAFF. DNA for the CDR3: TGTGCCAGCAGTGAGGCCTACAAGGGACAGCAGAACACTGAAGCTTTCTTT.

The chain has TRBV5-5 and TRBJ1-2; D possibly corresponds to TRBD1 (5 bases). The V and J ends lost 6 bases and 5 bases respectively, with 11 bases between them. The CDR3 covers 12 residues. Germline V CDR1 and CDR2: SGHKS, YYEKEE (reference sequence). CDR3 sequence: CASTLGGYGYTF. CDR3 DNA sequence: TGTGCCAGCACCCTGGGGGGATATGGCTACACCTTC.